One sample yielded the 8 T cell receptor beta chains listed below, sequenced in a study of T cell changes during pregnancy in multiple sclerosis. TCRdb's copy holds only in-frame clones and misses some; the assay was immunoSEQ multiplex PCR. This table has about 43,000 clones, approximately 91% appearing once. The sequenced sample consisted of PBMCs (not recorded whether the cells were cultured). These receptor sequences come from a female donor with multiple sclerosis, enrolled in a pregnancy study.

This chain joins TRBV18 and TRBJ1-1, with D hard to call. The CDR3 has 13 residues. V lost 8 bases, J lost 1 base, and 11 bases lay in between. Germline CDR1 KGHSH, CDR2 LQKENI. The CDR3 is CASKREKNTEAFF. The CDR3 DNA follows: TGTGCCAGCAAACGGGAGAAGAACACTGAAGCTTTCTTT.

Here the CDR3 reads CASSLPTGTGSYNEQFF. CDR3 DNA sequence: TGTGCCAGCAGCTTACCGACCGGGACAGGCTCCTACAATGAGCAGTTCTTC. The V call is TRBV11-3, the J call TRBJ2-1; 8 bases fit TRBD1. Germline values: CDR1 SGHNT, CDR2 YENEEA. Trimming removed 2 bases from V and 0 bases from J; junction bases left unmatched: 6. CDR3 size: 17 residues.

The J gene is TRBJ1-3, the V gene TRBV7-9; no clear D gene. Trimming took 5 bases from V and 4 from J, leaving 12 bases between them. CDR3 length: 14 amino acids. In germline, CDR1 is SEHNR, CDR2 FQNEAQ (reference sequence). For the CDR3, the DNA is TGTGCCAGCAGCAGACCGGGAGGGGGAAACACCATATATTTT. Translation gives CASSRPGGGNTIYF.

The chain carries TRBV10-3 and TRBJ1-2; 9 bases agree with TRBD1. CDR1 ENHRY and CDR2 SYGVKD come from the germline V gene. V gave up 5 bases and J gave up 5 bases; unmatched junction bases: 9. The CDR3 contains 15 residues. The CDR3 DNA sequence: TGTGCCATCAGTTTCCGACAGGGGGGGGCTTATGGCTACACCTTC. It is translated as CAISFRQGGAYGYTF.

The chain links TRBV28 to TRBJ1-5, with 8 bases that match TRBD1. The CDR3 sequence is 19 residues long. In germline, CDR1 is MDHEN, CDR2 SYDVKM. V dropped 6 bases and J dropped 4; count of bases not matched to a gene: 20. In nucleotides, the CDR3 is TGTGCCAGCAGCCCCGGGACAGGTTTTCCAGAGGCCCCTAATCAGCCCCAGCATTTT. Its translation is CASSPGTGFPEAPNQPQHF.

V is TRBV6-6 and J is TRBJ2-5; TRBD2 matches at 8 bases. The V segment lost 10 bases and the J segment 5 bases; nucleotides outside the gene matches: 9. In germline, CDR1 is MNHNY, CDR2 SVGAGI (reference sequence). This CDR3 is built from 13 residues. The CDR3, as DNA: TGTGCCACTAAGCGGGAGCGCCGGGAGACCCAGTACTTC. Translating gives CATKRERRETQYF.

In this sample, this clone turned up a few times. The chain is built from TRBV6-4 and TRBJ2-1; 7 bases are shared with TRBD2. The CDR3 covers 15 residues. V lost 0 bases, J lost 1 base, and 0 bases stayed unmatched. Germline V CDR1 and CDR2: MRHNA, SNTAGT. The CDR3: CASSDSAGSYNEQFF. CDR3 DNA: TGTGCCAGCAGTGACTCAGCGGGATCCTACAATGAGCAGTTCTTC.

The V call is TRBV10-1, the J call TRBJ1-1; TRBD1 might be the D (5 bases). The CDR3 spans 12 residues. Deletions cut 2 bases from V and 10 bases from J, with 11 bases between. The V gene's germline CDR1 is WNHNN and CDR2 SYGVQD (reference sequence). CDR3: CASSEGTGGAFF. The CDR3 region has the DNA TGCGCCAGCAGTGAGGGGACGGGGGGAGCTTTCTTT.